This TCR beta chain was sequenced during a study of blood T cells in healthy people across ages. With a J-beta primer mix and a sample-barcoded 5' primer, a second PCR ran about 7 to 12 cycles. The authors tagged each cDNA molecule using a template-switch adaptor with 12 random nucleotides. TCRdb itself ran the 5' RACE reads through MiXCR, one entry per CDR3 protein. This table has 1.4 million or so distinct CDR3 sequences, about 45% appearing once. This clonotype was counted a few times. Germline CDR1 is MNHEY and CDR2 is SVGEGT. V shed 6 bases and J 4 bases; nucleotides not matched to a gene: 5. This CDR3 is 14 amino acids long.

The specimen sequenced was blood. This receptor was taken from a woman aged 18 to 35 in good health. The chain carries TRBV6-2 or TRBV6-3 and TRBJ2-5; 10 nucleotides line up with TRBD2. The CDR3 spells CASSHRTSGETQYF. In DNA form, the CDR3 reads TGTGCCAGCAGCCATCGGACTAGCGGAGAGACCCAGTACTTC.